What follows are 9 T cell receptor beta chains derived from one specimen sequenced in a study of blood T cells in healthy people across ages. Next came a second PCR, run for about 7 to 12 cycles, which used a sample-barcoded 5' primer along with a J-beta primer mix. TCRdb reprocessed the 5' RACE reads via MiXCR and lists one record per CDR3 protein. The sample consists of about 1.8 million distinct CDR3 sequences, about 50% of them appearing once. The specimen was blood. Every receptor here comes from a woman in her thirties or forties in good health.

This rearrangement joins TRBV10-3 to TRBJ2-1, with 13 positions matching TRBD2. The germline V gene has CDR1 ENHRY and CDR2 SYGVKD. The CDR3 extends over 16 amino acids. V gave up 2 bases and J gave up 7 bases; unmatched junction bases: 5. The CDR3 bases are TGTGCCATCAGTGAGAACGAACTAGCGGGGGGGAATGAGCAGTTCTTC. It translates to CAISENELAGGNEQFF.

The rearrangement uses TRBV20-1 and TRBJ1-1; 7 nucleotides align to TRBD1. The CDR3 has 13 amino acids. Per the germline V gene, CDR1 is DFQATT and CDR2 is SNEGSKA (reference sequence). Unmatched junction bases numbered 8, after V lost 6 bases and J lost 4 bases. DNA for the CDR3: TGCAGTGCGATCCGGGACAGAGGCACTGAAGCTTTCTTT. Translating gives CSAIRDRGTEAFF.

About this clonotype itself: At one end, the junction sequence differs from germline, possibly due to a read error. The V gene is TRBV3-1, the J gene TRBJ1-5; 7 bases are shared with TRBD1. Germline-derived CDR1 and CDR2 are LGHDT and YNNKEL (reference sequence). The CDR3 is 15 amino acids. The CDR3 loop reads CASGQAHRGEQPQHF. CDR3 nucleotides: TGTGCCAGCGGCCAGGCCCACAGGGGCGAGCAGCCCCAGCATTTT.

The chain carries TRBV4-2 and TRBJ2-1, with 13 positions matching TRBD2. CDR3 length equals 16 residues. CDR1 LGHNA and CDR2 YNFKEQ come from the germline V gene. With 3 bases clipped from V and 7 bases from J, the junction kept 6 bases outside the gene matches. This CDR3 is CASSQRETSGGNEQFF. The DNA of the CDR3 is TGTGCCAGCAGCCAGCGAGAGACTAGCGGGGGGAATGAGCAGTTCTTC.

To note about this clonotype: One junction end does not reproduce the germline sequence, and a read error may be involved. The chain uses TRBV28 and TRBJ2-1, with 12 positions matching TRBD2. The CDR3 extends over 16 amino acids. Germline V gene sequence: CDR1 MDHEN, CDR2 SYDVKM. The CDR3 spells CASTSSGGAGYNEQFF. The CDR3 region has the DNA TGTGCCAGCACCTCTAGCGGGGGGGCGGGGTACAACGAGCAGTTCTTC.

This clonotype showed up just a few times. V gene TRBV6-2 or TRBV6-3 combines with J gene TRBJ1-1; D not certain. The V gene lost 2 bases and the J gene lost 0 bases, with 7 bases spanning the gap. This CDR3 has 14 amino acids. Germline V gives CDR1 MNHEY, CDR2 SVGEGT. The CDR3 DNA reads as TGTGCCAGCAGTTACGGGAATTTGAACACTGAAGCTTTCTTT. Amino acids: CASSYGNLNTEAFF.

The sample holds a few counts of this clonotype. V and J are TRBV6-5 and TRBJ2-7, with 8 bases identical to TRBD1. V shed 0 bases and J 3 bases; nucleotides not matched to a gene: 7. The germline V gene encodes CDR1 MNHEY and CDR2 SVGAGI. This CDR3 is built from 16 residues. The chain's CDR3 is CASSYSQGASRYEQYF. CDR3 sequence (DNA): TGTGCCAGCAGTTACTCCCAGGGGGCGTCCCGCTACGAGCAGTACTTC.

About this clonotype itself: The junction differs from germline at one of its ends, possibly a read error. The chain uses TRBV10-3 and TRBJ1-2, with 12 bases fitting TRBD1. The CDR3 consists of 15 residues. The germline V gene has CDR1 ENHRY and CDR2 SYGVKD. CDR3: CAISEKGQGADGYTF. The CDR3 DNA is TGTGCCATCAGTGAGAAGGGACAGGGGGCGGACGGCTACACCTTT.

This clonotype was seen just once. CDR3 sequence: CASSAQGRSYNEQFF. Here the CDR3 DNA reads TGTGCCAGTAGTGCCCAGGGCCGCTCCTACAATGAGCAGTTCTTC. V usage is TRBV19 and J usage is TRBJ2-1; D might be TRBD1 (5 bases). The CDR3 is 15 amino acids. CDR1 is LNHDA, CDR2 SQIVND, per germline (reference sequence). The ends were cut back, 5 bases at V and 0 bases at J, with 11 bases in the middle.